The 22 T cell receptor beta chains given below trace back to one sample, sequenced in a study of T cell responses to AZD1222 COVID-19 vaccine (dated by TCRdb to the early 2020s). In the paper's terms, the time point label means: baseline before first vaccination. Preparation of the library involved the immunoSEQ multiplex PCR assay. In its TCRdb copy, this immuneACCESS table keeps in-frame sequences only and misses some clones. Where compared with another copy, unresolved V genes explain less than half of these, and the others have no known cause. Across this sample there are 150,000 or so clones, with roughly nine tenths seen only once. Under 1.5% of the sample is taken by the ten largest. Sequenced material: peripheral blood, taken on day 0 of AZD1222 vaccination. The receptors derive from an adult in good health.

This chain uses TRBV28 with TRBJ2-1; 7 nucleotides align to TRBD2. From germline, CDR1 is MDHEN and CDR2 SYDVKM. V shed 7 bases, J shed 7 bases, and the junction held 13 bases outside the gene matches. The CDR3 covers 15 residues. The CDR3 protein is CASTGRISGSNEQFF. CDR3 in DNA: TGTGCCAGCACCGGTAGGATTAGCGGGTCGAATGAGCAGTTCTTC.

The chain carries TRBV6-5 and TRBJ2-1; D might be TRBD1 (6 bases). The CDR3 is made up of 15 amino acids. CDR1 MNHEY and CDR2 SVGAGI come from the germline V gene. Trimming took off 0 bases at V and 5 bases at J, with 11 bases between the two ends. The CDR3 loop is CASSYSRGLHNEQFF. In nucleotides, the CDR3 is TGTGCCAGCAGTTACTCCAGGGGCCTCCACAATGAGCAGTTCTTC.

This chain links TRBV7-9 with TRBJ1-5; D possibly corresponds to TRBD1 (5 bases). The CDR3 length is 14 residues. CDR1 is SEHNR, CDR2 FQNEAQ, per germline (reference sequence). Trimming cost V 4 bases and J 7 bases, with 14 bases left between them. CDR3 region: CASSWAGREQPQHF. The CDR3, as DNA: TGTGCCAGCAGCTGGGCAGGGAGGGAACAGCCCCAGCATTTT.

The J gene is TRBJ2-5, the V gene TRBV18; D might be TRBD1 (6 bases). The germline V and J ends were trimmed by 3 bases and 5 bases, with 19 bases remaining between them. This CDR3 has 16 residues. CDR1 is KGHSH, CDR2 LQKENI, per germline. DNA of the CDR3: TGTGCCAGCTCACCTGAAGACGTGGCTCAGGGGGAGACCCAGTACTTC. Translating gives CASSPEDVAQGETQYF.

The J gene is TRBJ1-2, the V gene TRBV3-1 (or the pseudogene TRBV3-2); TRBD1 agrees at 7 bases. Per germline, CDR1 LGHDT and CDR2 YNNKEL (reference sequence). This CDR3 spans 15 amino acids. The junction had 10 bases not matched to a gene; V was cut back by 5 bases and J by 4 bases. CDR3 in amino acids: CASSSSIGGAYGYTF. Written as DNA, the CDR3 is TGTGCCAGCAGCTCCTCGATAGGGGGCGCCTATGGCTACACCTTC.

As DNA, the CDR3 is TGTGCCAGCAGCTCCCTTACGGTAGCGGCCTACAATGAGCAGTTCTTC. It encodes CASSSLTVAAYNEQFF. V is TRBV9 and J is TRBJ2-1; TRBD2 is a possible D gene (6 bases). There are 16 residues in the CDR3. Germline V gene sequence: CDR1 SGDLS, CDR2 YYNGEE. V gave up 4 bases and J gave up 2 bases, with 16 bases separating them.

The gene calls are TRBV23-1 and TRBJ2-7; unclear D gene. TRBV23-1 is classed as an ORF, of uncertain function. Trimming left V 2 bases short and J 3 bases short, with 8 bases between. The CDR3 loop spans 13 amino acids. CDR3 nucleotide sequence: TGCGCCAGCAGTCAAAGCTATTTCTACGAGCAGTACTTC. Amino acids: CASSQSYFYEQYF.

V is TRBV10-1 and J is TRBJ1-1, with 7 bases that match TRBD1. The CDR3 is 13 amino acids. Germline assignment: CDR1 WNHNN and CDR2 SYGVQD (reference sequence). J lost 3 bases, V lost 2 bases, and 0 bases had no gene match. CDR3 protein: CASSETGDTEAFF. The CDR3 DNA is TGCGCCAGCAGTGAGACAGGGGACACTGAAGCTTTCTTT.

The chain uses TRBV20-1 and TRBJ2-2, with 12 bases lining up with TRBD2. From germline, CDR1 is DFQATT and CDR2 SNEGSKA (reference sequence). With V trimmed by 3 bases and J by 4 bases, 12 bases remained unmatched. The CDR3 is made up of 18 amino acids. The CDR3 DNA is TGCAGTGCTAGTAGACTAGCGGGGGACTTTACAAGCACCGGGGAGCTGTTTTTT. Protein: CSASRLAGDFTSTGELFF.

This chain connects TRBV28 to TRBJ2-7, with unresolved D. Trimming removed 3 bases from V and 0 bases from J, with 12 bases in between. This CDR3 has 15 residues. Germline CDR1 and CDR2: MDHEN and SYDVKM. The CDR3 is CASSFTGESSYEQYF. The CDR3 DNA sequence: TGTGCCAGCAGTTTTACCGGAGAAAGCTCCTACGAGCAGTACTTC.

This chain links TRBV28 with TRBJ1-1; no reliable D call. The CDR3 runs to 13 residues. V shed 2 bases and J shed 0 bases, with 4 bases lying between them. Germline values: CDR1 MDHEN, CDR2 SYDVKM. The CDR3: CASSLDMNTEAFF. As DNA, the CDR3 is TGTGCCAGCAGTTTAGATATGAACACTGAAGCTTTCTTT.

The CDR3 nucleotides are TGCGCCAGCAGCCCAGACAGGGAGGGAAACACCATATATTTT. Its translation is CASSPDREGNTIYF. The chain joins TRBV5-1 to TRBJ1-3; 7 bases agree with TRBD1. The CDR3 is 14 residues long. The V gene end was trimmed by 4 bases and the J gene end by 4 bases; junction bases not matched to a gene: 5. Per germline, CDR1 SGHRS and CDR2 YFSETQ.

This rearrangement joins TRBV19 to TRBJ1-2; no firm D call. The V end was cut by 7 bases, the J end by 5 bases, with 8 bases between. The CDR3 runs to 11 residues. Per the germline V gene, CDR1 is LNHDA and CDR2 is SQIVND (reference sequence). Here the CDR3 reads CASTGWYGYTF. The CDR3 bases are TGTGCCAGTACGGGATGGTATGGCTACACCTTC.

V usage is TRBV7-8 and J usage is TRBJ1-5; tentatively, D is TRBD1 (5 bases). CDR1 and CDR2 from the germline V gene are SGHVS and FQNEAQ. V lost 0 bases, J lost 6 bases, and 12 bases lay in between. This CDR3 is built from 15 residues. The CDR3 region has the DNA TGTGCCAGCAGCTTAGCGGAGAGGGGATCTCAGCCCCAGCATTTT. Its translation is CASSLAERGSQPQHF. The variable domain in full, completed from reference TRBV7-8 and TRBJ1-5, reads GAGVSQSPRYKVAKRGQDVALRCDPISGHVSLFWYQQALGQGPEFLTYFQNEAQLDKSGLPSDRFFAERPEGSVSTLKIQRTQQEDSAVYLCASSLAERGSQPQHFGDGTRLSIL.

This chain uses TRBV19 with TRBJ2-1; the match to TRBD2 covers 11 bases. Trimming at V came to 5 bases and at J to 4 bases, leaving 10 bases not matched to a gene. The germline CDR1 and CDR2 sequences are LNHDA and SQIVND (reference sequence). The CDR3 spans 17 residues. CDR3 coding DNA: TGTGCCAGTAGTCTCTCTCCGGGACTAGCGGATTACAATGAGCAGTTCTTC. This sequence encodes CASSLSPGLADYNEQFF.

This sequence joins TRBV6-5 and TRBJ2-3; no firm D call. Trimming stripped 6 bases from V and 3 bases from J, with 16 bases between. Germline V gives CDR1 MNHEY, CDR2 SVGAGI. This CDR3 has 15 residues. This CDR3 is CASSPIGISTDTQYF. DNA of the CDR3: TGTGCCAGCAGCCCAATTGGTATATCTACAGATACGCAGTATTTT.

A word on this clone: Distinct nucleotide sequences in the sample also encode this CDR3. The rearrangement uses TRBV18 and TRBJ1-6, with D uncertain. Germline V gene lookup returns CDR1 KGHSH and CDR2 LQKENI. V was clipped by 1 base and J by 7 bases, with 5 bases between them. This CDR3 region has 13 residues. CDR3 region: CASSPRGNSPLHF. CDR3 DNA sequence: TGTGCCAGCTCACCACGGGGAAATTCACCCCTCCACTTT.

V usage is TRBV7-3 and J usage is TRBJ2-1, with 9 bases identical to TRBD1. V trimming: 5 bases; J trimming: 9 bases; junction bases outside the gene matches: 20. The CDR3 spans 18 residues. CDR1 SGHTA and CDR2 FQGTGA come from the germline V gene. CDR3 DNA: TGTGCCAGCAGCAAATATACCCTCGGTGGACAGGGGTATGCTGAGCAGTTCTTC. Translating it yields CASSKYTLGGQGYAEQFF.

The chain combines TRBV6-4 with TRBJ1-6, with D maybe TRBD1 (5 bases). The CDR3 sequence is 14 residues long. V dropped 2 bases and J dropped 7 bases, with 9 bases sitting between them. CDR1 is MRHNA, CDR2 SNTAGT, per germline. The CDR3 nucleotides are TGTGCCAGCAGTGACGGGGGTGACAATTCACCCCTCCACTTT. It translates to CASSDGGDNSPLHF.

The chain uses TRBV2 and TRBJ1-6; D perhaps matches TRBD1 (5 bases). The germline gives CDR1 SNHLY, CDR2 FYNNEI. The CDR3 loop spans 18 amino acids. Deletions cut 3 bases from V and 7 bases from J, with 22 bases between. This CDR3 is CASSDWGTRPDLNSPLHF. CDR3 coding DNA: TGTGCCAGCAGTGACTGGGGCACGCGGCCCGACCTAAATTCACCCCTCCACTTT.

The rearrangement links TRBV19 to TRBJ2-3, with D maybe TRBD1 (6 bases). This CDR3 comprises 16 residues. From germline, CDR1 is LNHDA and CDR2 SQIVND (reference sequence). V gave up 6 bases and J gave up 11 bases, with 27 bases separating them. CDR3 coding DNA: TGTGCCAGTAGACAGGGCTCTCCCCCCCTTGAAGAGGGGCAGTATTTT. Protein product: CASRQGSPPLEEGQYF.

V and J are TRBV5-1 and TRBJ2-5, with unresolved D. This CDR3 has 15 amino acids. V lost 0 bases to trimming and J lost 5 bases, with 14 bases between them. Germline V CDR1 and CDR2: SGHRS, YFSETQ. The CDR3 region is CASSLAVPSRETQYF. CDR3 DNA: TGCGCCAGCAGCTTGGCCGTCCCCTCGAGGGAGACCCAGTACTTC. Drawing the rest from reference TRBV5-1 and TRBJ2-5, the complete variable domain is KAGVTQTPRYLIKTRGQQVTLSCSPISGHRSVSWYQQTPGQGLQFLFEYFSETQRNKGNFPGRFSGRQFSNSRSEMNVSTLELGDSALYLCASSLAVPSRETQYFGPGTRLLVL.